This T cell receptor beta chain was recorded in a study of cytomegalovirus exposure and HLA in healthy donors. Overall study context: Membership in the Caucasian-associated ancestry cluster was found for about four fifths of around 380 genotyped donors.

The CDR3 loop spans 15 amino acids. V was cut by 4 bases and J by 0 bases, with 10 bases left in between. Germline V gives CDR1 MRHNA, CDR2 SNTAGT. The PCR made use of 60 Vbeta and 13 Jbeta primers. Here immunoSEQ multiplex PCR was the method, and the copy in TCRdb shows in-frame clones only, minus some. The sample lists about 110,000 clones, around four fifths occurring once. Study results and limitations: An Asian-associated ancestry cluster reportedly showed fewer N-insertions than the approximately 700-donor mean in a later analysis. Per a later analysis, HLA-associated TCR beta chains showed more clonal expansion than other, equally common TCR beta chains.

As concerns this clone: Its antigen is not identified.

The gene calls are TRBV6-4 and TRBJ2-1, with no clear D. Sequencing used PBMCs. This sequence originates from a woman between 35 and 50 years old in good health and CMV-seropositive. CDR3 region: CASSAQANSYNEQFF. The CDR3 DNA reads TGTGCCAGCAGTGCCCAGGCGAACTCCTACAATGAGCAGTTCTTC.